The next 16 T cell receptor beta chains were all read from a single sample in a study of T cell responses to AZD1222 COVID-19 vaccine. Sequencing used immunoSEQ multiplex PCR; TCRdb keeps in-frame clones, though not all of them. The table shows 60,000 to 75,000 clones, with roughly 84% occurring only once. The specimen comprised peripheral blood, sampled on day 0 of AZD1222 vaccination. The receptors were sampled from an adult in good health.

This clone came up once. This sequence joins TRBV18 and TRBJ2-7, with 13 bases fitting TRBD2. Per the germline V gene, CDR1 is KGHSH and CDR2 is LQKENI. Unmatched junction bases numbered 1, after V lost 3 bases and J lost 5 bases. This CDR3 region has 14 residues. CDR3 protein: CASSPGLAGNEQYF. The CDR3 region has the DNA TGTGCCAGCTCACCGGGACTAGCGGGAAACGAGCAGTACTTC.

CDR3 in amino acids: CATSDRYSNQPQHF. The CDR3, as DNA: TGTGCCACCAGTGACCGGTATAGCAATCAGCCCCAGCATTTT. The V gene is TRBV24-1, the J gene TRBJ1-5; D unclear. This CDR3 contains 14 residues. The V end was cut by 4 bases, the J end by 0 bases, with 6 bases between. Germline values: CDR1 KGHDR, CDR2 SFDVKD.

This chain links TRBV30 with TRBJ1-4, with D tentatively TRBD1 (5 bases). The CDR3 is 14 residues long. Germline V gene sequence: CDR1 GTSNPN, CDR2 SVGIG (reference sequence). V was cut by 2 bases and J by 1 base, with 8 bases left in between. The DNA of the CDR3 is TGTGCCTGGAGTAGAGGGGTAACTAATGAAAAACTGTTTTTT. Amino acid sequence: CAWSRGVTNEKLFF. The full variable domain, rest sourced from reference TRBV30 and TRBJ1-4, is SQTIHQWPATLVQPVGSPLSLECTVEGTSNPNLYWYRQAAGRGLQLLFYSVGIGQISSEVPQNLSASRPQDRQFILSSKKLLLSDSGFYLCAWSRGVTNEKLFFGSGTQLSVL.

The V gene is TRBV5-1, the J gene TRBJ2-5; 7 bases match TRBD1. CDR1 is SGHRS and CDR2 is YFSETQ in the germline V gene. The junction had 6 bases not matched to a gene; V was cut back by 4 bases and J by 0 bases. This CDR3 has 15 residues. The CDR3: CASSLQGTYQETQYF. For the CDR3, the DNA is TGCGCCAGCAGCCTACAGGGGACGTACCAAGAGACCCAGTACTTC. The full variable domain, completed using reference TRBV5-1 and TRBJ2-5, is KAGVTQTPRYLIKTRGQQVTLSCSPISGHRSVSWYQQTPGQGLQFLFEYFSETQRNKGNFPGRFSGRQFSNSRSEMNVSTLELGDSALYLCASSLQGTYQETQYFGPGTRLLVL.

The chain is built from TRBV16 and TRBJ1-5; TRBD1 agrees at 7 bases. This CDR3 spans 17 amino acids. V lost 4 bases, J lost 5 bases, and 14 bases stayed unmatched. Germline CDR1 is KGHSY and CDR2 is FQNENV. The CDR3 DNA is TGTGCCAGCAGCCTATACCCCGGGACAGTGGGGGATCAGCCCCAGCATTTT. This gives the protein CASSLYPGTVGDQPQHF.

The chain combines TRBV6-5 with TRBJ1-2; no reliable D call. Trimming took off 2 bases at V and 8 bases at J, with 15 bases between the two ends. The CDR3 totals 14 residues. The germline V gene has CDR1 MNHEY and CDR2 SVGAGI. CDR3 DNA sequence: TGTGCCAGCAGTTACGTCGGGCAGGTCCGGGGCTACACCTTC. This gives the protein CASSYVGQVRGYTF.

The chain recombines TRBV11-2 with TRBJ1-6; D unclear. The V gene's germline CDR1 is SGHAT and CDR2 FQNNGV. The CDR3 consists of 16 residues. V was clipped by 3 bases and J by 6 bases, with 15 bases between them. The CDR3 sequence: CASSLGREQTNSPLHF. The CDR3 DNA is TGTGCCAGCAGCTTGGGTAGAGAACAGACTAATTCACCCCTCCACTTT.

The gene calls are TRBV5-1 and TRBJ1-2, with no clear D. Germline V gene lookup returns CDR1 SGHRS and CDR2 YFSETQ. The CDR3 runs to 14 residues. Trimming removed 4 bases at V and 2 bases at J, with 12 bases between. CDR3 amino acids: CASSTQTANYGYTF. DNA for the CDR3: TGCGCCAGCAGCACTCAGACGGCCAACTATGGCTACACCTTC.

The chain has TRBV6-5 and TRBJ1-2; D is possibly TRBD1 (5 bases). Germline values: CDR1 MNHEY, CDR2 SVGAGI. V was shortened by 0 bases and J by 0 bases, with 8 bases between the two germline ends. The CDR3 is made up of 15 amino acids. DNA of the CDR3: TGTGCCAGCAGTTACTCCGACAGCTCTAACTATGGCTACACCTTC. Its translation is CASSYSDSSNYGYTF.

This clone has only a few counts. The genes are TRBV7-2 and TRBJ2-2; D is perhaps TRBD1 (5 bases). CDR1 and CDR2 from the germline V gene are SGHTA and FQGNSA. V was shortened by 5 bases and J by 4 bases, with 11 bases between the two germline ends. CDR3 length: 14 residues. CDR3 sequence: CASSRGQLTGELFF. CDR3 in DNA: TGTGCCAGCAGCCGCGGACAACTCACCGGGGAGCTGTTTTTT.

The CDR3 protein is CASNPGTGNQPQHF. The CDR3 coding sequence is TGTGCCAGCAATCCTGGGACAGGCAATCAGCCCCAGCATTTT. The chain employs TRBV6-6 and TRBJ1-5; 7 bases map to TRBD1. Germline CDR1 MNHNY, CDR2 SVGAGI (reference sequence). V was pared by 7 bases and J by 2 bases, with 5 bases of the junction left unmatched. The CDR3 has 14 amino acids.

In regard to this clone: Different DNA sequences within this sample yield the same CDR3. The rearrangement links TRBV7-2 to TRBJ1-1; D is possibly TRBD1 (6 bases). The germline CDR1 and CDR2 sequences are SGHTA and FQGNSA. Trimming shortened V by 5 bases and J by 5 bases, and 15 bases separated the two germline ends. CDR3 size: 14 residues. The CDR3 sequence: CASSPQGRRTEAFF. The DNA for the CDR3 is TGTGCCAGCAGCCCCCAGGGGAGACGGACTGAAGCTTTCTTT.

This sequence joins TRBV28 and TRBJ1-1; tentative D call: TRBD1 (5 bases). Trimming left V 3 bases short and J 5 bases short, with 16 bases between. The germline V gene encodes CDR1 MDHEN and CDR2 SYDVKM. The CDR3 runs to 15 residues. CDR3 region: CASSFMVAGRTEAFF. The CDR3 DNA sequence: TGTGCCAGCAGTTTTATGGTAGCAGGGAGGACTGAAGCTTTCTTT.

The chain has TRBV19 and TRBJ2-7; a possible D gene is TRBD2 (7 bases). The CDR3 runs to 14 residues. Trimming stripped 5 bases from V and 5 bases from J, with 16 bases between. Germline CDR1 is LNHDA and CDR2 is SQIVND (reference sequence). The CDR3 loop reads CASSRTRGGHEQYF. CDR3 coding DNA: TGTGCCAGTAGTCGGACCAGGGGAGGGCACGAGCAGTACTTC.

The gene calls are TRBV10-3 and TRBJ2-3; 13 bases agree with TRBD2. This CDR3 spans 13 amino acids. V gave up 11 bases and J gave up 4 bases; unmatched junction bases: 3. Germline CDR1 and CDR2: ENHRY and SYGVKD. The CDR3 DNA reads TGTGCCTCCGGACTAGCGGGAGCAGATACGCAGTATTTT. Amino acid sequence: CASGLAGADTQYF.

This chain uses TRBV18 with TRBJ2-6; 9 nucleotides align to TRBD1. The length of the CDR3 is 18 residues. Germline V gene lookup returns CDR1 KGHSH and CDR2 LQKENI. Losses at the gene ends were 3 bases for V and 2 bases for J; bases not matched to a gene: 8. The CDR3 protein is CASSPWPGQGAGANVLTF. The CDR3 nucleotides read TGTGCCAGCTCACCCTGGCCGGGACAGGGAGCTGGGGCCAACGTCCTGACTTTC.